This record concerns one TCR beta chain sequence. The antigen is not known. The data are from a study of T cell responses to AZD1222 COVID-19 vaccine. Study outcomes and limitations: Increased Spike-specific TCR breadth and depth were observed after two AZD1222 doses. Repertoire samples came only from after the peak T cell response. Seropositive AZD1222 recipients at baseline numbered only 5 to 7.

Here immunoSEQ multiplex PCR was the method, and the copy in TCRdb shows in-frame clones only, minus some. The sample has 160,000 or so clones, approximately 91% seen once. Investigators merged groups given second doses at roughly 4 or roughly 12 weeks. The CDR3 spans 16 residues. In germline, CDR1 is SGHNT, CDR2 YYREEE (reference sequence). Trimming removed 5 bases from V and 0 bases from J, with 14 bases in between. The sample consisted of peripheral blood, taken 28 days after the second AZD1222 dose. The gene calls are TRBV5-4 and TRBJ2-2; D is possibly TRBD2 (8 bases). The receptor comes from an adult who received the AZD1222 COVID-19 vaccine. CDR3 coding DNA: TGTGCCAGCAGACCGGGGGGGACAGCGAACACCGGGGAGCTGTTTTTT. It is translated as CASRPGGTANTGELFF.